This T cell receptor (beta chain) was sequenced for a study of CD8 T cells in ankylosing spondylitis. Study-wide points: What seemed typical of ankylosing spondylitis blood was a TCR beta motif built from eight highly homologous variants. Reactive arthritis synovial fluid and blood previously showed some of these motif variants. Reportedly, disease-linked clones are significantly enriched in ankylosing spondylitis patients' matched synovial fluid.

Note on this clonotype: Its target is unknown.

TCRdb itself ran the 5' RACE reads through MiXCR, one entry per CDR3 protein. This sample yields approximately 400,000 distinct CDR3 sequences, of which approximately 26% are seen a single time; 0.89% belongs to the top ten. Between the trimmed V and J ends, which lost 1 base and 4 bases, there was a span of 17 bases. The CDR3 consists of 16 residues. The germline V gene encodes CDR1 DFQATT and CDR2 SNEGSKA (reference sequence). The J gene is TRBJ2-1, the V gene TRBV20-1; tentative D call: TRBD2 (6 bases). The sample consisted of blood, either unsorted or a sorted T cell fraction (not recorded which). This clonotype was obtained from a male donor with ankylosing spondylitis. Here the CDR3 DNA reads TGCAGTGCTAGAGGCCCCTTTACTAGCTCTTACAATGAGCAGTTCTTC. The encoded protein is CSARGPFTSSYNEQFF.